The 30 T cell receptor beta chains given below trace back to one sample, sequenced in a study of technical replicates of blood from a few donors. Here immunoSEQ multiplex PCR was the method, and the copy in TCRdb shows in-frame clones only, minus some. This table has just over 80,000 clones, roughly 96% appearing once. The sequencing sample was made of T cells isolated from PBMCs. The receptors were gathered from a human donor in good health.

The gene calls are TRBV6-1 and TRBJ1-2; 8 nucleotides align to TRBD1. With 2 bases clipped from V and 4 bases from J, the junction kept 6 bases outside the gene matches. This CDR3 has 15 residues. The germline V gene has CDR1 MNHNS and CDR2 SASEGT. The CDR3 loop reads CASSERQGRPYGYTF. In DNA form, the CDR3 reads TGTGCCAGCAGTGAAAGACAGGGGAGGCCCTATGGCTACACCTTC.

The chain combines TRBV6-6 with TRBJ1-1, with D possibly matching TRBD1 (5 bases). CDR3 length equals 14 residues. Trimming removed 2 bases from V and 1 base from J, with 8 bases in between. Germline assignment: CDR1 MNHNY and CDR2 SVGAGI (reference sequence). CDR3 sequence: CASSYATANTEAFF. CDR3 nucleotides: TGTGCCAGCAGTTACGCGACAGCGAACACTGAAGCTTTCTTT.

V is TRBV6-1 and J is TRBJ2-5; a possible D gene is TRBD1 (5 bases). The germline gives CDR1 MNHNS, CDR2 SASEGT. Trimming left V 2 bases short and J 4 bases short, with 5 bases between. The CDR3 has 12 amino acids. In DNA, the CDR3 is TGTGCCAGCAGTGAACAGGGAGAGACCCAGTACTTC. This sequence encodes CASSEQGETQYF.

The chain is built from TRBV27 and TRBJ2-1, with TRBD2 identical over 7 bases. The CDR3 has 13 amino acids. Germline assignment: CDR1 MNHEY and CDR2 SMNVEV (reference sequence). With V trimmed by 3 bases and J by 6 bases, 2 bases remained unmatched. The CDR3 region is CASSLTSPNEQFF. Here the CDR3 DNA reads TGTGCCAGCAGTTTGACTAGCCCCAATGAGCAGTTCTTC.

The chain employs TRBV18 and TRBJ2-7; TRBD1 matches 9 bases. The CDR3 runs 15 residues. CDR1 is KGHSH and CDR2 is LQKENI in the germline V gene. After removal of 2 bases from V and 0 bases from J, the junction contained 2 bases not matched to a gene. This CDR3 reads CASSPGTGPSYEQYF. The CDR3 nucleotides are TGTGCCAGCTCACCAGGGACAGGGCCCTCCTACGAGCAGTACTTC.

The chain uses TRBV27 and TRBJ1-2; D remains unclear. The CDR3 consists of 16 residues. The germline gives CDR1 MNHEY, CDR2 SMNVEV (reference sequence). The germline V and J ends were trimmed by 2 bases and 1 base, with 14 bases remaining between them. CDR3: CASSLGGSAYNYGYTF. The CDR3 DNA sequence: TGTGCCAGCAGTTTAGGAGGCAGCGCTTATAACTATGGCTACACCTTC.

This chain uses TRBV11-2 with TRBJ1-2; D call uncertain. The CDR3 loop spans 13 amino acids. V lost 5 bases and J lost 12, with 19 bases in between. Germline loops: CDR1 SGHAT, CDR2 FQNNGV. In DNA, the CDR3 is TGTGCCAGCAGCCCGACCCTTGACACGGTGGACACCTTC. It encodes CASSPTLDTVDTF. The full variable domain, rest sourced from reference TRBV11-2 and TRBJ1-2, is EAGVAQSPRYKIIEKRQSVAFWCNPISGHATLYWYQQILGQGPKLLIQFQNNGVVDDSQLPKDRFSAERLKGVDSTLKIQPAKLEDSAVYLCASSPTLDTVDTFGSGTRLTVV.

V gene TRBV11-2 combines with J gene TRBJ2-1; maybe TRBD1 (6 bases). The V end lost 4 bases, the J end lost 6 bases, and 16 bases lay between the germline ends. Germline V gives CDR1 SGHAT, CDR2 FQNNGV. The length of the CDR3 is 15 residues. This CDR3 reads CASSSLTGWLNEQFF. The CDR3 DNA is TGTGCCAGCAGCTCGCTTACAGGGTGGCTCAATGAGCAGTTCTTC.

V gene TRBV5-1 combines with J gene TRBJ2-7; 8 bases align to TRBD1. The ends lost 5 bases at V and 2 bases at J; junction bases unmatched: 9. Germline CDR1 and CDR2: SGHRS and YFSETQ. The CDR3 length is 15 residues. The CDR3 protein is CASSDRGQAAYEQYF. The CDR3, as DNA: TGCGCCAGCAGTGACCGGGGACAGGCCGCCTACGAGCAGTACTTC.

The chain has TRBV4-1 and TRBJ2-1, with 8 bases identical to TRBD2. Germline CDR1 reads MGHRA; CDR2 reads YSYEKL. This CDR3 has 17 residues. J lost 2 bases, V lost 0 bases, and 6 bases had no gene match. The CDR3 sequence: CASSQDPGLVTYNEQFF. The DNA for the CDR3 is TGCGCCAGCAGCCAAGACCCGGGACTAGTCACCTACAATGAGCAGTTCTTC.

V gene TRBV28 combines with J gene TRBJ1-1; possibly TRBD1 for D (5 bases). Germline V lookup: CDR1 MDHEN, CDR2 SYDVKM. CDR3 length: 14 amino acids. V was trimmed by 5 bases and J by 4 bases, leaving 14 bases between them. CDR3 DNA: TGTGCCAGCAGTCTAATGGGGAGGGGCACTGAAGCTTTCTTT. Amino acids: CASSLMGRGTEAFF.

V and J are TRBV5-8 and TRBJ2-3, with 10 bases that match TRBD2. V trimming: 4 bases; J trimming: 2 bases; junction bases outside the gene matches: 13. Germline-derived CDR1 and CDR2 are SGHTS and YDEGEE. The length of the CDR3 is 18 residues. The CDR3 DNA follows: TGTGCCAGCAGCCCGAGCACCACTAGCGGGGTCTACACAGATACGCAGTATTTT. Protein sequence: CASSPSTTSGVYTDTQYF.

The chain recombines TRBV2 with TRBJ2-5; 8 bases map to TRBD1. Unmatched junction bases numbered 7, after V lost 5 bases and J lost 5 bases. The CDR3 extends over 14 amino acids. Germline values: CDR1 SNHLY, CDR2 FYNNEI. DNA for the CDR3: TGTGCCAGCAGTTTGCCAGGGGGCTATGAGACCCAGTACTTC. Amino acids: CASSLPGGYETQYF.

This chain joins TRBV27 and TRBJ1-2; possibly TRBD1 for D (5 bases). The CDR3 has 11 amino acids. Trimming stripped 5 bases from V and 8 bases from J, with 9 bases between. Germline lookup yields CDR1 MNHEY and CDR2 SMNVEV (reference sequence). CDR3 nucleotide sequence: TGTGCCAGCAGTCCGGGGGAAGGCTACACCTTC. Protein sequence: CASSPGEGYTF.

V gene TRBV29-1 combines with J gene TRBJ2-6; unclear D gene. Trimming cost V 5 bases and J 0 bases, with 5 bases left between them. From germline, CDR1 is SQVTM and CDR2 ANQGSEA. The CDR3 consists of 13 residues. In DNA, the CDR3 is TGCAGCGTTCAGTTCTCTGGGGCCAACGTCCTGACTTTC. Protein sequence: CSVQFSGANVLTF.

The chain employs TRBV4-2 and TRBJ2-2; D ambiguous. The CDR3 runs 22 residues. Germline V gene data show CDR1 as LGHNA and CDR2 as YNFKEQ. Trimming left V 2 bases short and J 0 bases short, with 28 bases between. CDR3 amino acids: CASSQLWSEYGTTPANTGELFF. DNA of the CDR3: TGTGCCAGCAGCCAACTCTGGAGCGAGTATGGTACTACGCCGGCGAACACCGGGGAGCTGTTTTTT.

The gene calls are TRBV30 and TRBJ2-7, with 7 bases matching TRBD2. The junction had 8 bases not matched to a gene; V was cut back by 5 bases and J by 7 bases. CDR3 length equals 12 residues. Germline V gives CDR1 GTSNPN, CDR2 SVGIG (reference sequence). CDR3 nucleotide sequence: TGTGCCTGGGCCCCACGAGCGGGGGAGCAGTACTTC. Its protein is CAWAPRAGEQYF.

J is TRBJ1-2 and V is TRBV7-9, with D unclear. Germline CDR1 is SEHNR and CDR2 is FQNEAQ (reference sequence). This CDR3 is 14 amino acids long. V shed 2 bases and J shed 1 base, with 8 bases lying between them. CDR3 region: CASSLNELNYGYTF. The CDR3 coding sequence is TGTGCCAGCAGCTTAAACGAACTTAACTATGGCTACACCTTC.

The V call is TRBV6-4, the J call TRBJ2-2, with 7 bases aligning to TRBD1. CDR3 size: 15 residues. With 3 bases clipped from V and 0 bases from J, the junction kept 1 base outside the gene matches. CDR1 is MRHNA, CDR2 SNTAGT, per germline. The CDR3 DNA follows: TGTGCCAGCAGTGAGGGGACAGCGAACACCGGGGAGCTGTTTTTT. This sequence encodes CASSEGTANTGELFF.

This chain joins TRBV14 and TRBJ2-2, with a weak D call TRBD2 (5 bases). Trimming left V 4 bases short and J 3 bases short, with 15 bases between. CDR1 is SGHDN, CDR2 FVKESK, per germline. The CDR3 consists of 16 residues. DNA for the CDR3: TGTGCCAGCAGCCTCAGGCCAAGGGAGTACACCGGGGAGCTGTTTTTT. Protein: CASSLRPREYTGELFF.

The gene calls are TRBV5-5 and TRBJ2-1, with D unresolved. The V end lost 1 base, the J end lost 6 bases, and 11 bases lay between the germline ends. The CDR3 is 14 residues long. Germline V gene lookup returns CDR1 SGHKS and CDR2 YYEKEE (reference sequence). CDR3 nucleotides: TGTGCCAGCAGCTTGAGATGGCAGGTCAATGAGCAGTTCTTC. This encodes CASSLRWQVNEQFF.

The chain carries TRBV2 and TRBJ1-3, with 11 bases that match TRBD1. Per the germline V gene, CDR1 is SNHLY and CDR2 is FYNNEI. The CDR3 is 13 residues long. The V segment lost 6 bases and the J segment 8 bases; nucleotides outside the gene matches: 3. The CDR3 protein is CASSGDRGDTIYF. The DNA of the CDR3 is TGTGCCAGCAGCGGGGACAGGGGGGACACCATATATTTT.

This rearrangement joins TRBV27 to TRBJ1-5; a weak D match, TRBD1 (6 bases). The V and J ends lost 5 bases and 7 bases respectively, with 18 bases between them. Germline lookup yields CDR1 MNHEY and CDR2 SMNVEV (reference sequence). This CDR3 has 15 residues. DNA of the CDR3: TGTGCCAGCAGTCCATTACAGGGTATAGAGCAGCCCCAGCATTTT. As protein: CASSPLQGIEQPQHF.

The gene calls are TRBV9 and TRBJ1-1; no reliable D call. CDR1 and CDR2 (germline): SGDLS, YYNGEE. The CDR3 is 11 amino acids. Trimming took 1 base from V and 5 from J, leaving 3 bases between them. CDR3 nucleotide sequence: TGTGCCAGCAGCGTACAGACTGAAGCTTTCTTT. It yields the protein CASSVQTEAFF. Looking up the rest from reference TRBV9 and TRBJ1-1 gives the full variable domain: DSGVTQTPKHLITATGQRVTLRCSPRSGDLSVYWYQQSLDQGLQFLIQYYNGEERAKGNILERFSAQQFPDLHSELNLSSLELGDSALYFCASSVQTEAFFGQGTRLTVV.

The chain couples TRBV10-3 to TRBJ1-1; D might be TRBD1 (6 bases). Deletions cut 6 bases from V and 2 bases from J, with 10 bases between. The CDR3 is 13 residues long. Germline CDR1 reads ENHRY; CDR2 reads SYGVKD. The CDR3 sequence: CAIRDRFNTEAFF. CDR3 nucleotides: TGTGCCATCAGAGACAGGTTTAACACTGAAGCTTTCTTT.

The chain is built from TRBV5-4 and TRBJ2-7; 9 nucleotides match TRBD1. The V segment lost 4 bases and the J segment 3 bases; nucleotides outside the gene matches: 8. CDR1 and CDR2 from the germline V gene are SGHNT and YYREEE (reference sequence). The CDR3 covers 15 residues. This CDR3 is CASSATQGALYEQYF. The CDR3 DNA sequence: TGTGCCAGCAGCGCAACACAGGGGGCACTCTACGAGCAGTACTTC.

This chain links TRBV5-1 with TRBJ2-7; 8 nucleotides agree with TRBD2. CDR3 length equals 14 residues. The junction had 0 bases not matched to a gene; V was cut back by 1 base and J by 0 bases. Germline lookup yields CDR1 SGHRS and CDR2 YFSETQ. This CDR3 reads CASSLSGSSYEQYF. CDR3 in DNA: TGCGCCAGCAGCTTGAGCGGGAGCTCCTACGAGCAGTACTTC.

CDR3 sequence: CASSQPLDSRSGYTF. DNA of the CDR3: TGTGCCAGCAGTCAACCTTTGGACAGCCGGAGTGGCTACACCTTC. V gene TRBV6-6 combines with J gene TRBJ1-2; TRBD1 is a possible D gene (6 bases). V was cut by 5 bases and J by 7 bases, with 20 bases left in between. Germline CDR1 reads MNHNY; CDR2 reads SVGAGI (reference sequence). The CDR3 is 15 amino acids.

The chain has TRBV5-6 and TRBJ2-1; D is perhaps TRBD2 (6 bases). CDR1 and CDR2 from the germline V gene are SGHDT and YYEEEE. This CDR3 is built from 19 residues. Trimming removed 4 bases from V and 2 bases from J, with 25 bases in between. The CDR3 DNA follows: TGTGCCAGCAGCCCGGGGGTGTTAGGGTCGTGGGGCACCTACAATGAGCAGTTCTTC. Amino acids: CASSPGVLGSWGTYNEQFF.

The J gene is TRBJ1-3, the V gene TRBV6-5; tentatively, D is TRBD1 (6 bases). Trimming stripped 7 bases from V and 1 base from J, with 14 bases between. There are 15 residues in the CDR3. Germline CDR1 MNHEY, CDR2 SVGAGI. CDR3: CASTTTGLSGNTIYF. The CDR3 coding sequence is TGTGCCAGCACCACTACAGGGTTATCTGGAAACACCATATATTTT.